This TCR beta chain was sequenced for a study of blood T cell repertoires in COVID-19. The participants were between roughly 18 and 100 years old and came from some 23 US areas. Only in-frame clones appear in the TCRdb table, and some are missing; sequencing was by immunoSEQ multiplex PCR. This sample has roughly 200,000 clones, with about 86% found just once. Looked up from germline, CDR1 is SGHRS and CDR2 is YFSETQ. CDR3 length equals 13 residues. V was clipped by 2 bases and J by 8 bases, with 10 bases between them. This clonotype was sampled from a woman aged 35 to 49 with acute COVID-19. The sample comprised PBMCs or T cells enriched from blood (not recorded which). The chain uses TRBV5-1 and TRBJ1-4, with D unresolved. CDR3: CASSFTTGEKLFF. The DNA of the CDR3 is TGCGCCAGCAGCTTTACCACGGGGGAAAAACTGTTTTTT.